What follows are 15 T cell receptor beta chains derived from one specimen sequenced in a study of cytomegalovirus exposure and HLA in healthy donors. Sequenced by immunoSEQ multiplex PCR; TCRdb stores in-frame clones only, minus some. The sample lists 150,000 to 200,000 clones, 86% occurring once. Sequencing was carried out using PBMCs. These receptors all come from a young woman in good health and CMV-seronegative.

The rearrangement joins TRBV5-1 to TRBJ2-5; D is uncertain. Looked up from germline, CDR1 is SGHRS and CDR2 is YFSETQ. The V end was cut by 2 bases, the J end by 3 bases, with 2 bases between. This CDR3 has 11 residues. The DNA for the CDR3 is TGCGCCAGCAGCTTCGAAGAGACCCAGTACTTC. It codes for CASSFEETQYF.

The chain is built from TRBV5-6 and TRBJ1-2, with D uncertain. CDR1 is SGHDT and CDR2 is YYEEEE in the germline V gene. This CDR3 has 12 residues. V lost 0 bases and J lost 8, with 8 bases in between. CDR3 nucleotide sequence: TGTGCCAGCAGCTTGGGACAACAGGGCTACACCTTC. Amino acids: CASSLGQQGYTF.

J is TRBJ1-4 and V is TRBV6-1; TRBD1 agrees at 8 bases. This CDR3 region has 15 residues. Per germline, CDR1 MNHNS and CDR2 SASEGT. After removal of 2 bases from V and 10 bases from J, the junction contained 9 bases not matched to a gene. CDR3 DNA sequence: TGTGCCAGCAGTGAAAGGGGTCCTACAGGGGGAAAACTGTTTTTT. Translated: CASSERGPTGGKLFF.

The rearrangement uses TRBV10-3 and TRBJ1-4; 7 nucleotides match TRBD1. The CDR3 has 13 residues. In germline, CDR1 is ENHRY, CDR2 SYGVKD. J gave up 3 bases and V 8 bases, and 3 bases lay outside the gene matches. CDR3 bases: TGTGCCATCGGGGACAGTCCTAATGAAAAACTGTTTTTT. Translating gives CAIGDSPNEKLFF.

This clone was seen a few times. The V call is TRBV12-5, the J call TRBJ2-3; TRBD1 matches 8 bases. This CDR3 is built from 16 residues. Trimming removed 7 bases from V and 2 bases from J; junction bases left unmatched: 11. Germline lookup yields CDR1 LGHNT and CDR2 FRNRAP. In DNA, the CDR3 is TGTGCTAGTGCCCGCGGACAGGGTCAATCCACAGATACGCAGTATTTT. It translates to CASARGQGQSTDTQYF.

The chain employs TRBV5-1 and TRBJ2-1, with 11 nucleotides matching TRBD2. V shed 9 bases, J shed 6 bases, and the junction held 2 bases outside the gene matches. CDR3 length equals 12 residues. CDR1 SGHRS and CDR2 YFSETQ come from the germline V gene. The CDR3 loop reads CATGLAGNEQFF. CDR3 sequence (DNA): TGCGCCACCGGACTAGCGGGCAATGAGCAGTTCTTC.

The rearrangement links TRBV5-1 to TRBJ2-1; 8 positions match TRBD2. V shed 1 base and J 9 bases; nucleotides not matched to a gene: 9. In germline, CDR1 is SGHRS, CDR2 YFSETQ. This CDR3 contains 15 residues. Written as DNA, the CDR3 is TGCGCCAGCAGCTTGACGGGGGGGCGATATGGTGAGCAGTTCTTC. This sequence encodes CASSLTGGRYGEQFF.

This clone has only a few counts. This chain uses TRBV5-4 with TRBJ1-2, with 7 bases fitting TRBD1. Germline-derived CDR1 and CDR2 are SGHNT and YYREEE (reference sequence). Trimming took 0 bases from V and 7 from J; bases not matched to a gene: 6. This CDR3 is built from 14 residues. Here the CDR3 reads CASSLVGQTFGYTF. In nucleotides, the CDR3 is TGTGCCAGCAGCTTGGTGGGACAGACATTTGGCTACACCTTC. The variable domain in full, with the rest retrieved from reference TRBV5-4 and TRBJ1-2, is ETGVTQSPTHLIKTRGQQVTLRCSSQSGHNTVSWYQQALGQGPQFIFQYYREEENGRGNFPPRFSGLQFPNYSSELNVNALELDDSALYLCASSLVGQTFGYTFGSGTRLTVV.

The rearrangement links TRBV7-4 to TRBJ1-5; 8 bases agree with TRBD1. The length of the CDR3 is 15 residues. CDR1 is SGHVT, CDR2 SQSDAQ, per germline. V lost 0 bases, J lost 9 bases, and 7 bases stayed unmatched. CDR3 bases: TGTGCCAGCAGCTTAGCGATCGGACAGGGCGGGCCCCAGCATTTT. The encoded protein is CASSLAIGQGGPQHF.

The count of this clone is one. The rearrangement joins TRBV11-2 to TRBJ2-3, with a tentative D call TRBD2 (5 bases). V lost 0 bases, J lost 4 bases, and 14 bases lay in between. Germline CDR1 SGHAT, CDR2 FQNNGV. The length of the CDR3 is 16 residues. CDR3 coding DNA: TGTGCCAGCAGCTTAGACAGCGGAACGAGGGCAGATACGCAGTATTTT. Protein sequence: CASSLDSGTRADTQYF.

This clone was recorded once. V usage is TRBV11-3 and J usage is TRBJ2-1; 8 bases line up with TRBD2. The CDR3 totals 14 residues. CDR1 is SGHNT, CDR2 YENEEA, per germline. V lost 2 bases and J lost 6; bases outside the gene matches: 3. This chain's CDR3 is CASSLRGGFNEQFF. The CDR3 DNA reads as TGTGCCAGCAGCTTACGGGGGGGTTTCAATGAGCAGTTCTTC. The whole variable domain, remainder taken from reference TRBV11-3 and TRBJ2-1, is EAGVVQSPRYKIIEKKQPVAFWCNPISGHNTLYWYLQNLGQGPELLIRYENEEAVDDSQLPKDRFSAERLKGVDSTLKIQPAELGDSAVYLCASSLRGGFNEQFFGPGTRLTVL.

A remark on this clone: Different DNA sequences within this sample yield the same CDR3. V gene TRBV5-1 combines with J gene TRBJ2-3, with D unresolved. V dropped 5 bases and J dropped 4 bases, with 5 bases sitting between them. This CDR3 spans 11 amino acids. Germline CDR1 is SGHRS and CDR2 is YFSETQ. CDR3 nucleotides: TGCGCCAGCAGTTCCGCAGATACGCAGTATTTT. Its translation: CASSSADTQYF. Supplemented by reference TRBV5-1 and TRBJ2-3, the full variable domain reads KAGVTQTPRYLIKTRGQQVTLSCSPISGHRSVSWYQQTPGQGLQFLFEYFSETQRNKGNFPGRFSGRQFSNSRSEMNVSTLELGDSALYLCASSSADTQYFGPGTRLTVL.

This chain uses TRBV27 with TRBJ1-2; D perhaps matches TRBD1 (6 bases). The length of the CDR3 is 16 residues. V lost 0 bases and J lost 8, with 19 bases in between. Germline CDR1 is MNHEY and CDR2 is SMNVEV (reference sequence). The CDR3 DNA reads as TGTGCCAGCAGTTTATCGACCCCCGGGGGGCGAGGAGGCTACACCTTC. It specifies CASSLSTPGGRGGYTF.

The chain uses TRBV18 and TRBJ1-1; 10 bases map to TRBD1. The CDR3 extends over 14 amino acids. Germline lookup yields CDR1 KGHSH and CDR2 LQKENI. V dropped 5 bases and J dropped 5; count of bases not matched to a gene: 5. As DNA, the CDR3 is TGTGCCAGCTCATCGCGGACAGGGGGGACTGAAGCTTTCTTT. It encodes CASSSRTGGTEAFF.

The genes are TRBV29-1 and TRBJ1-2; tentatively, D is TRBD1 (6 bases). Germline loops: CDR1 SQVTM, CDR2 ANQGSEA. The CDR3 sequence is 13 residues long. Trimming pared 6 bases from V and 10 bases from J, leaving 21 bases between. The DNA for the CDR3 is TGCAGCGTAGACCTTGGACAGTTAATTGACTACACCTTC. Its protein product is CSVDLGQLIDYTF.